Shown below are 26 T cell receptor beta chains from a single sample sequenced in a study of response to subunit inactivated influenza vaccine. TCRdb re-called the RT-PCR reads through MiXCR, storing one row per CDR3 protein. The sample consists of about 500,000 distinct CDR3 sequences, approximately 15% of them appearing once. Sequencing used CD4+ T cells sorted from PBMCs, obtained roughly 24 months after vaccination. These receptors were obtained from a man between 50 and 69 years old who received an inactivated influenza vaccine.

Many counts were recorded for this clonotype. The rearrangement links TRBV6-2 or TRBV6-3 to TRBJ2-1; 11 nucleotides align to TRBD2. V lost 2 bases and J lost 1; bases outside the gene matches: 4. This CDR3 has 17 residues. Germline loops: CDR1 MNHEY, CDR2 SVGEGT. The CDR3 here is CASSYPTSGESYNEQFF. The CDR3, as DNA: TGTGCCAGCAGTTACCCGACTAGCGGGGAGTCCTACAATGAGCAGTTCTTC.

CDR3 bases: TGCAGTGCTATCGAGGAAGTAGTCCCACCCTACAATGAGCAGTTCTTC. This translates into CSAIEEVVPPYNEQFF. The chain recombines TRBV20-1 with TRBJ2-1; D is ambiguous. Germline V CDR1 and CDR2: DFQATT, SNEGSKA (reference sequence). V dropped 4 bases and J dropped 2 bases, with 18 bases sitting between them. This CDR3 has 16 amino acids.

This clonotype was detected only a few times. V is TRBV2 and J is TRBJ2-3; tentatively, D is TRBD2 (6 bases). Germline CDR1 reads SNHLY; CDR2 reads FYNNEI. Trimming cost V 6 bases and J 1 base, with 11 bases left between them. The CDR3 is 14 amino acids. This chain's CDR3 is CASRVASGTDTQYF. CDR3 sequence (DNA): TGTGCCAGCAGAGTGGCTAGCGGCACAGATACGCAGTATTTT. Drawing the rest from reference TRBV2 and TRBJ2-3, the complete variable domain is EPEVTQTPSHQVTQMGQEVILRCVPISNHLYFYWYRQILGQKVEFLVSFYNNEISEKSEIFDDQFSVERPDGSNFTLKIRSTKLEDSAMYFCASRVASGTDTQYFGPGTRLTVL.

This clonotype was counted a few times. The chain recombines TRBV29-1 with TRBJ1-6; 10 bases fit TRBD1. After removal of 7 bases from V and 8 bases from J, the junction contained 5 bases not matched to a gene. CDR1 is SQVTM, CDR2 ANQGSEA, per germline. The CDR3 totals 13 residues. The CDR3 DNA follows: TGCAGCGCAGCCGGGACAGGGGATTCACCCCTCCACTTT. Its protein is CSAAGTGDSPLHF.

V is TRBV7-8 and J is TRBJ2-7; a weak D match, TRBD1 (6 bases). The CDR3 has 13 amino acids. Germline CDR1 SGHVS, CDR2 FQNEAQ. Trimming left V 4 bases short and J 3 bases short, with 10 bases between. The DNA of the CDR3 is TGTGCCAGCAGCTACAGGGTATTCTACGAGCAGTACTTC. It codes for CASSYRVFYEQYF.

This clonotype was observed a few times. This chain joins TRBV6-2 or TRBV6-3 and TRBJ2-2, with 10 positions matching TRBD1. Germline V CDR1 and CDR2: MNHEY, SVGEGT. With V trimmed by 4 bases and J by 9 bases, 8 bases remained unmatched. The CDR3 totals 15 residues. In DNA form, the CDR3 reads TGTGCCAGCAGTTCGAGACAGGGGGCAAGCCGGGAGCTGTTTTTT. Its protein is CASSSRQGASRELFF.

This clonotype showed up just a few times. The V gene is TRBV12-3 or TRBV12-4, the J gene TRBJ2-5; D call uncertain. V dropped 5 bases and J dropped 1 base, with 8 bases sitting between them. This CDR3 contains 13 residues. DNA for the CDR3: TGTGCCAGCAGTGTTACAGCCCAAGAGACCCAGTACTTC. It is translated as CASSVTAQETQYF.

This clonotype has a count of ten or more. One end of the junction does not line up with germline, which may come from a read error. This chain links TRBV5-1 with TRBJ2-5; D is unclear. The CDR3 consists of 12 residues. CDR1 SGHRS and CDR2 YFSETQ come from the germline V gene. CDR3 loop: CASSLVSETQYF. CDR3 sequence (DNA): TGTGCCAGCAGCTTAGTTTCGGAGACCCAGTACTTC.

J is TRBJ2-6 and V is TRBV4-1; tentative D call: TRBD2 (6 bases). CDR3 length: 17 amino acids. In germline, CDR1 is MGHRA, CDR2 YSYEKL. The V end lost 0 bases, the J end lost 2 bases, and 11 bases lay between the germline ends. The chain's CDR3 is CASSQDTWGAGANVLTF. DNA for the CDR3: TGCGCCAGCAGCCAAGACACGTGGGGGGCTGGGGCCAACGTCCTGACTTTC.

This chain connects TRBV29-1 to TRBJ1-5; 9 nucleotides agree with TRBD1. CDR1 is SQVTM and CDR2 is ANQGSEA in the germline V gene. V was clipped by 7 bases and J by 2 bases; unmatched bases: 12. The CDR3 is 16 residues long. The CDR3 DNA is TGCAGCGCAAAGGACAGGGGATCTAGGGGCAATCAGCCCCAGCATTTT. Encoded protein: CSAKDRGSRGNQPQHF.

The chain couples TRBV6-1 to TRBJ1-2; 10 bases are a match to TRBD1. This CDR3 is 13 amino acids long. The germline gives CDR1 MNHNS, CDR2 SASEGT. V shed 6 bases, J shed 7 bases, and the junction held 5 bases outside the gene matches. In DNA form, the CDR3 reads TGTGCCAGCAGAATGACAGGGGGCGGTGGCTACACCTTC. It encodes CASRMTGGGGYTF.

The chain combines TRBV12-3 or TRBV12-4 with TRBJ2-5; no firm D call. Trimming removed 5 bases from V and 7 bases from J, with 14 bases in between. This CDR3 is 13 amino acids long. CDR3: CASSNLRSGTQYF. The CDR3 DNA sequence: TGTGCCAGCAGTAACCTCCGCTCGGGGACCCAGTACTTC.

The chain joins TRBV7-9 to TRBJ2-1; D is uncertain. The CDR3 length is 12 residues. The V gene lost 3 bases and the J gene lost 9 bases, with 9 bases spanning the gap. Germline V gene sequence: CDR1 SEHNR, CDR2 FQNEAQ (reference sequence). The CDR3 here is CASSFSLGEQFF. CDR3 bases: TGTGCCAGCAGCTTTAGCTTAGGTGAGCAGTTCTTC.

This clonotype has a handful of counts. The genes are TRBV20-1 and TRBJ1-4; unclear D gene. The CDR3 is 11 amino acids. Looked up from germline, CDR1 is DFQATT and CDR2 is SNEGSKA (reference sequence). V dropped 1 base and J dropped 8 bases, with 5 bases sitting between them. CDR3 DNA: TGCAGTGCTAGAGTCGGCGAAAAACTGTTTTTT. This codes for CSARVGEKLFF.

The chain is built from TRBV7-9 and TRBJ2-2, with 7 positions matching TRBD2. The CDR3 loop spans 17 amino acids. Germline V lookup: CDR1 SEHNR, CDR2 FQNEAQ (reference sequence). J was trimmed by 0 bases and V by 5 bases; bases with no gene match: 9. As DNA, the CDR3 is TGTGCCAGCAGCCCCCCCCTAGCGGACCCGAACACCGGGGAGCTGTTTTTT. It specifies CASSPPLADPNTGELFF.

The chain couples TRBV12-3 or TRBV12-4 to TRBJ2-3, with D perhaps TRBD1 (6 bases). The CDR3 covers 15 residues. The V end lost 6 bases, the J end lost 8 bases, and 21 bases lay between the germline ends. The CDR3: CASSPRGFRQGTQYF. Here the CDR3 DNA reads TGTGCCAGCAGCCCCAGGGGATTCAGGCAGGGTACGCAGTATTTT.

This clonotype showed up just a few times. The chain recombines TRBV21-1 with TRBJ2-1. TRBV21-1 is labeled a pseudogene. The CDR3 contains 16 residues. Here the CDR3 DNA reads TGTGCCAGCAGCAAAGTGGACAGGAGAACCTACAATGAGCAGTTCTTC. This translates into CASSKVDRRTYNEQFF.

This rearrangement joins TRBV20-1 to TRBJ2-5; 8 bases align to TRBD2. The CDR3 contains 13 residues. CDR1 is DFQATT, CDR2 SNEGSKA, per germline (reference sequence). The junction had 6 bases not matched to a gene; V was cut back by 6 bases and J by 3 bases. The CDR3 nucleotides are TGCAGTGCCTCCCGGACTAGCAAAGAGACCCAGTACTTC. Protein product: CSASRTSKETQYF.

The chain uses TRBV5-6 and TRBJ2-1; 9 bases map to TRBD2. J lost 7 bases, V lost 2 bases, and 7 bases had no gene match. Germline CDR1 SGHDT, CDR2 YYEEEE. The CDR3 is made up of 15 amino acids. CDR3 nucleotide sequence: TGTGCCAGCAGCTTCGGCGGGAGGGCCGATAATGAGCAGTTCTTC. Its protein product is CASSFGGRADNEQFF.

This clonotype was seen a few times. This chain joins TRBV5-1 and TRBJ2-3, with a possible D match to TRBD1 (6 bases). CDR3 size: 15 residues. Germline CDR1 SGHRS, CDR2 YFSETQ. Trimming took off 2 bases at V and 3 bases at J, with 13 bases between the two ends. The CDR3 DNA is TGCGCCAGCAGCTTCGAGGGGGTTCGGACAGATACGCAGTATTTT. This sequence encodes CASSFEGVRTDTQYF.

This clonotype was detected only a few times. A read error may account for a junction end that differs from germline. This chain joins TRBV2 and TRBJ1-6; D possibly corresponds to TRBD1 (5 bases). From germline, CDR1 is SNHLY and CDR2 FYNNEI. This CDR3 contains 16 residues. The CDR3 sequence is CANSVSFGGLSSPLHF. In DNA, the CDR3 is TGTGCCAACAGTGTATCTTTCGGGGGGTTGTCGTCACCCCTCCACTTT. The variable domain in full, completed from reference TRBV2 and TRBJ1-6, reads EPEVTQTPSHQVTQMGQEVILRCVPISNHLYFYWYRQILGQKVEFLVSFYNNEISEKSEIFDDQFSVERPDGSNFTLKIRSTKLEDSAMYFCANSVSFGGLSSPLHFGNGTRLTVT.

This clonotype appeared a single time. The CDR3 loop is CASSQETGPKGEKLFF. In DNA form, the CDR3 reads TGTGCCAGCAGCCAAGAGACGGGCCCGAAGGGTGAAAAACTGTTTTTT. V and J are TRBV4-2 and TRBJ1-4; D remains ambiguous. V gave up 0 bases and J gave up 7 bases, with 15 bases separating them. This CDR3 is built from 16 residues. CDR1 is LGHNA, CDR2 YNFKEQ, per germline.

The sample holds a few counts of this clonotype. This chain connects TRBV4-2 to TRBJ2-7, with no clear D. The V and J ends lost 0 bases and 3 bases respectively, with 6 bases between them. The V gene's germline CDR1 is LGHNA and CDR2 YNFKEQ. This CDR3 has 13 residues. The CDR3 nucleotides are TGTGCCAGCAGCCAAGATATAAACTACGAGCAGTACTTC. Translated, it gives CASSQDINYEQYF.

V usage is TRBV6-1 and J usage is TRBJ1-1; 7 bases line up with TRBD1. CDR3 size: 14 residues. CDR1 and CDR2 from the germline V gene are MNHNS and SASEGT. V was pared by 2 bases and J by 8 bases, with 8 bases of the junction left unmatched. CDR3 amino acids: CASSEHERQGEAFF. CDR3 sequence (DNA): TGTGCCAGCAGTGAACACGAAAGACAGGGCGAAGCTTTCTTT.

This clonotype appeared a few times. This sequence joins TRBV4-3 and TRBJ2-7; no firm D call. CDR3 length: 15 residues. Per the germline V gene, CDR1 is LGHNA and CDR2 is YSLEER. Trimming took off 1 base at V and 2 bases at J, with 12 bases between the two ends. The CDR3 DNA is TGCGCCAGCAGCCAAGTTCTTTTCTCGCCCTACGAGCAGTACTTC. Encoded protein: CASSQVLFSPYEQYF.

This clonotype was recorded many times. As DNA, the CDR3 is TGTGCCAGCAGTGAAGGTCCCGGGACAACAAATTCACCCCTCCACTTT. It specifies CASSEGPGTTNSPLHF. The genes are TRBV6-1 and TRBJ1-6, with D possibly TRBD1 on 6 matching bases. V lost 1 base and J 7 bases, leaving 14 bases between the germline ends. The length of the CDR3 is 16 residues. CDR1 is MNHNS and CDR2 is SASEGT in the germline V gene.